The 27 T cell receptor beta chains below were found in one sample sequenced in a study of blood T cell repertoires in COVID-19. Produced via immunoSEQ multiplex PCR; TCRdb's table is partial and in-frame only. The sample records about 190,000 clones, roughly 80% being singletons. Sequencing was carried out using peripheral blood. Receptors were obtained from a woman between 25 and 40 years old with acute or convalescent COVID-19.

This clone was seen only once. The chain joins TRBV7-6 to TRBJ2-1, with TRBD2 as a possible D gene (5 bases). The CDR3 has 12 residues. Between the trimmed V and J ends, which lost 5 bases and 8 bases, there was a span of 10 bases. CDR1 SGHVS and CDR2 FNYEAQ come from the germline V gene. In DNA, the CDR3 is TGTGCCAGCAGCCAACTAGGCGATGAGCAGTTCTTC. Its protein is CASSQLGDEQFF. Complete variable domain (other parts from reference TRBV7-6 and TRBJ2-1): GAGVSQSPRYKVTKRGQDVALRCDPISGHVSLYWYRQALGQGPEFLTYFNYEAQQDKSGLPNDRFSAERPEGSISTLTIQRTEQRDSAMYRCASSQLGDEQFFGPGTRLTVL.

The chain employs TRBV9 and TRBJ2-2, with D uncertain. V lost 4 bases and J lost 2, with 9 bases in between. This CDR3 has 14 residues. CDR1 and CDR2 (germline): SGDLS, YYNGEE. The CDR3 DNA reads as TGTGCCAGCAGCCCTCCTATAAACACCGGGGAGCTGTTTTTT. Amino acids: CASSPPINTGELFF.

The chain uses TRBV28 and TRBJ2-1; D might be TRBD2 (6 bases). CDR3 size: 14 residues. Per the germline V gene, CDR1 is MDHEN and CDR2 is SYDVKM. V was clipped by 4 bases and J by 3 bases, with 10 bases between them. The CDR3, as DNA: TGTGCCAGCAGTTCCGGGAGCCTCTACAATGAGCAGTTCTTC. This codes for CASSSGSLYNEQFF.

V gene TRBV30 combines with J gene TRBJ1-4; D is possibly TRBD1 (5 bases). Germline loops: CDR1 GTSNPN, CDR2 SVGIG (reference sequence). V was cut by 1 base and J by 8 bases, with 17 bases left in between. The CDR3 is made up of 15 amino acids. The CDR3 loop reads CAWSAMGTGWEKLFF. The CDR3 region has the DNA TGTGCCTGGAGTGCCATGGGAACAGGATGGGAAAAACTGTTTTTT. Based on the CDR3 plus reference TRBV30 and TRBJ1-4, the full variable domain is SQTIHQWPATLVQPVGSPLSLECTVEGTSNPNLYWYRQAAGRGLQLLFYSVGIGQISSEVPQNLSASRPQDRQFILSSKKLLLSDSGFYLCAWSAMGTGWEKLFFGSGTQLSVL.

This sequence joins TRBV6-2 or TRBV6-3 and TRBJ1-2; the D is unclear. Germline V gene data show CDR1 as MNHEY and CDR2 as SVGEGT. The ends were cut back, 0 bases at V and 6 bases at J, with 8 bases in the middle. The CDR3 runs to 13 residues. The CDR3 loop is CASSYSERNGYTF. The CDR3, as DNA: TGTGCCAGCAGTTACTCTGAGCGGAATGGCTACACCTTC.

The genes are TRBV10-3 and TRBJ2-7; D remains unclear. This CDR3 region has 15 residues. From germline, CDR1 is ENHRY and CDR2 SYGVKD. The ends were cut back, 5 bases at V and 3 bases at J, with 17 bases in the middle. In DNA, the CDR3 is TGTGCCATCAGTTCACCCTCGAGCCCCCTCTACGAGCAGTACTTC. It codes for CAISSPSSPLYEQYF.

This clone was observed a handful of times. J is TRBJ1-5 and V is TRBV6-5; 7 nucleotides align to TRBD1. Germline CDR1 reads MNHEY; CDR2 reads SVGAGI. The V and J ends lost 6 bases and 4 bases, in that order; junction bases with no gene match: 6. The CDR3 spans 14 residues. As DNA, the CDR3 is TGTGCCAGCAGGCCGACAGGGCTTAATCAGCCCCAGCATTTT. Residues: CASRPTGLNQPQHF.

The V gene is TRBV10-3, the J gene TRBJ2-1; TRBD1 matches 8 bases. Germline trimming cut 6 bases from V and 6 bases from J; bases unmatched to any gene: 7. This CDR3 comprises 14 residues. Per germline, CDR1 ENHRY and CDR2 SYGVKD. CDR3 nucleotides: TGTGCCATCAGGACCGGGACAGGAGCCAATGAGCAGTTCTTC. Translation gives CAIRTGTGANEQFF.

V gene TRBV9 combines with J gene TRBJ2-2; TRBD1 is a possible D gene (6 bases). There are 14 residues in the CDR3. Trimming removed 3 bases from V and 0 bases from J, with 6 bases in between. Germline V gene lookup returns CDR1 SGDLS and CDR2 YYNGEE. The CDR3 is CASSGTANTGELFF. The CDR3 DNA is TGTGCCAGCAGCGGGACAGCGAACACCGGGGAGCTGTTTTTT.

The chain recombines TRBV6-2 or TRBV6-3 with TRBJ2-6; possibly TRBD2 for D (6 bases). V was pared by 2 bases and J by 3 bases, with 14 bases between. This CDR3 contains 17 residues. Germline loops: CDR1 MNHEY, CDR2 SVGEGT. The CDR3 region has the DNA TGTGCCAGCAGTTACGGTTTGGCGGGGCTTGGGGCCAACGTCCTGACTTTC. This codes for CASSYGLAGLGANVLTF.

The chain links TRBV28 to TRBJ2-7; 8 bases line up with TRBD1. The V gene end was trimmed by 5 bases and the J gene end by 2 bases; junction bases not matched to a gene: 8. The germline V gene has CDR1 MDHEN and CDR2 SYDVKM. This CDR3 has 15 amino acids. CDR3 region: CASSGQGRWTYEQYF. CDR3 sequence (DNA): TGTGCCAGCAGTGGACAGGGAAGATGGACCTACGAGCAGTACTTC.

This chain connects TRBV2 to TRBJ1-6, with D perhaps matching TRBD1 (5 bases). Deletions cut 11 bases from V and 10 bases from J, with 18 bases between. CDR1 SNHLY and CDR2 FYNNEI come from the germline V gene. The CDR3 loop spans 13 amino acids. This CDR3 reads CARGQGGRSPLHF. The CDR3 DNA reads as TGTGCCCGAGGCCAGGGAGGTCGGTCACCCCTCCACTTT.

The rearrangement links TRBV5-8 to TRBJ2-7; 7 positions match TRBD1. Germline V lookup: CDR1 SGHTS, CDR2 YDEGEE. The CDR3 has 15 residues. V lost 4 bases, J lost 2 bases, and 9 bases stayed unmatched. The DNA of the CDR3 is TGTGCCAGCAGCCCGCGGATCGGGACAGCCTACGAGCAGTACTTC. Protein: CASSPRIGTAYEQYF.

This clone was detected only once. This rearrangement joins TRBV2 to TRBJ1-5; 7 nucleotides line up with TRBD1. Losses at the gene ends were 6 bases for V and 2 bases for J; bases not matched to a gene: 4. Per the germline V gene, CDR1 is SNHLY and CDR2 is FYNNEI. This CDR3 contains 14 residues. The CDR3 DNA follows: TGTGCCAGCAGGGACGACAGGGGCAATCAGCCCCAGCATTTT. Protein: CASRDDRGNQPQHF.

The table lists this clone with a few counts. The V and J genes are TRBV19 and TRBJ2-2; the D gene is possibly TRBD2 (6 bases). Germline loops: CDR1 LNHDA, CDR2 SQIVND (reference sequence). The CDR3 contains 14 residues. Trimming shortened V by 6 bases and J by 0 bases, and 8 bases separated the two germline ends. The CDR3: CASRWTTNTGELFF. The CDR3 nucleotides are TGTGCCAGTAGGTGGACTACGAACACCGGGGAGCTGTTTTTT.

This clone was found once. This chain connects TRBV2 to TRBJ2-1; 10 nucleotides line up with TRBD1. CDR3 length: 13 amino acids. The ends lost 9 bases at V and 6 bases at J; junction bases unmatched: 5. Germline assignment: CDR1 SNHLY and CDR2 FYNNEI. Here the CDR3 DNA reads TGTGCCAGTGGGACAGGGGTTAGCAATGAGCAGTTCTTC. Translated: CASGTGVSNEQFF.

The V gene is TRBV5-8, the J gene TRBJ2-2, with D possibly TRBD2 on 6 matching bases. Trimming left V 0 bases short and J 5 bases short, with 11 bases between. Germline lookup yields CDR1 SGHTS and CDR2 YDEGEE. The length of the CDR3 is 15 residues. The CDR3 sequence is CASSLERVGTGELFF. The CDR3 coding sequence is TGTGCCAGCAGCTTGGAGCGGGTCGGAACCGGGGAGCTGTTTTTT.

The gene calls are TRBV5-1 and TRBJ2-1, with 13 bases fitting TRBD2. Germline CDR1 is SGHRS and CDR2 is YFSETQ. V dropped 4 bases and J dropped 3; count of bases not matched to a gene: 10. The length of the CDR3 is 18 residues. The CDR3, as DNA: TGCGCCAGCAGCCTTAGATGGACTAGCGGGAGTAACTACAATGAGCAGTTCTTC. Its translation: CASSLRWTSGSNYNEQFF.

The chain has TRBV28 and TRBJ2-5; tentative D call: TRBD2 (7 bases). Trimming took off 5 bases at V and 1 base at J, with 14 bases between the two ends. The CDR3 is 15 amino acids. The germline V gene encodes CDR1 MDHEN and CDR2 SYDVKM. CDR3 bases: TGTGCCAGCAGTACTACGGGGGGCTTCCAAGAGACCCAGTACTTC. Translating it yields CASSTTGGFQETQYF.

As regards this clone: Other DNA sequences in this sample translate to the same CDR3. The chain recombines TRBV19 with TRBJ1-2, with a tentative D call TRBD1 (6 bases). CDR3 size: 13 residues. V was trimmed by 1 base and J by 7 bases, leaving 10 bases between them. Germline V gene data show CDR1 as LNHDA and CDR2 as SQIVND (reference sequence). The CDR3 spells CASSIVGARGYTF. Here the CDR3 DNA reads TGTGCCAGTAGTATAGTGGGGGCACGTGGCTACACCTTC. Combining the CDR3 with reference TRBV19 and TRBJ1-2 gives the whole variable domain DGGITQSPKYLFRKEGQNVTLSCEQNLNHDAMYWYRQDPGQGLRLIYYSQIVNDFQKGDIAEGYSVSREKKESFPLTVTSAQKNPTAFYLCASSIVGARGYTFGSGTRLTVV.

CDR3 amino acids: CASSLGSVWNEKLFF. CDR3 nucleotide sequence: TGCGCCAGCAGCTTGGGTTCGGTCTGGAATGAAAAACTGTTTTTT. V gene TRBV5-1 combines with J gene TRBJ1-4; D not certain. CDR3 length: 15 residues. V shed 0 bases and J shed 5 bases, with 11 bases lying between them. Germline CDR1 SGHRS, CDR2 YFSETQ. The full variable domain, with the rest looked up from reference TRBV5-1 and TRBJ1-4, is KAGVTQTPRYLIKTRGQQVTLSCSPISGHRSVSWYQQTPGQGLQFLFEYFSETQRNKGNFPGRFSGRQFSNSRSEMNVSTLELGDSALYLCASSLGSVWNEKLFFGSGTQLSVL.

This clone appeared once. The CDR3 region has the DNA TGTGCCAGCAGTGGACAGCCCGGGGAGCTGTTTTTT. Its protein is CASSGQPGELFF. V and J are TRBV12-3 or TRBV12-4 and TRBJ2-2; tentatively, D is TRBD1 (6 bases). Trimming removed 5 bases at V and 6 bases at J, with 7 bases between. The length of the CDR3 is 12 residues.

V and J are TRBV7-9 and TRBJ2-7; 7 bases map to TRBD2. Germline values: CDR1 SEHNR, CDR2 FQNEAQ (reference sequence). CDR3 length equals 14 residues. Losses at the gene ends were 1 base for V and 5 bases for J; bases not matched to a gene: 5. The CDR3 DNA is TGTGCCAGCAGCTTAGGGATGCGGGAGAACGAGCAGTACTTC. Protein product: CASSLGMRENEQYF.

CDR3 nucleotide sequence: TGCAGTGCTAGTATGACAGATAGCAATCAGCCCCAGCATTTT. Translating it yields CSASMTDSNQPQHF. The V and J genes are TRBV20-1 and TRBJ1-5; a possible D gene is TRBD1 (5 bases). Trimming pared 3 bases from V and 0 bases from J, leaving 9 bases between. CDR1 and CDR2 (germline): DFQATT, SNEGSKA (reference sequence). This CDR3 has 14 amino acids.

This chain links TRBV30 with TRBJ2-1; 14 bases map to TRBD2. Germline CDR1 is GTSNPN and CDR2 is SVGIG (reference sequence). With 5 bases clipped from V and 10 bases from J, the junction kept 16 bases outside the gene matches. The length of the CDR3 is 17 residues. The chain's CDR3 is CAWGKQSPGLAGVEQFF. As DNA, the CDR3 is TGTGCCTGGGGCAAACAATCCCCGGGACTAGCGGGGGTCGAGCAGTTCTTC. Full variable domain (remainder filled in from reference TRBV30 and TRBJ2-1): SQTIHQWPATLVQPVGSPLSLECTVEGTSNPNLYWYRQAAGRGLQLLFYSVGIGQISSEVPQNLSASRPQDRQFILSSKKLLLSDSGFYLCAWGKQSPGLAGVEQFFGPGTRLTVL.

The chain links TRBV11-3 to TRBJ1-2; D is perhaps TRBD1 (5 bases). Per germline, CDR1 SGHNT and CDR2 YENEEA. This CDR3 has 12 residues. V shed 4 bases and J shed 7 bases, with 10 bases lying between them. The CDR3: CASSSRGTGYTF. CDR3 coding DNA: TGTGCCAGCAGCTCCCGCGGGACTGGCTACACCTTC.

Here the CDR3 reads CASSLDRVNTGELFF. DNA of the CDR3: TGTGCCAGCAGTTTGGACAGGGTGAACACCGGGGAGCTGTTTTTT. The rearrangement links TRBV28 to TRBJ2-2, with TRBD1 matching over 8 bases. The germline V gene has CDR1 MDHEN and CDR2 SYDVKM. The trim removed 3 bases at V and 1 base at J, leaving 1 base unmatched. The length of the CDR3 is 15 residues.